This TCR beta chain emerged from a study of type 1 and type 2 diabetes patients. Germline V lookup: CDR1 LNHDA, CDR2 SQIVND (reference sequence). The CDR3 spans 13 residues. Trimming took 7 bases from V and 11 from J, leaving 15 bases between them. Genomic DNA was the PCR template. Multiplex PCR with 30 forward and 13 reverse primers amplified the TCR beta CDR3. In TCRdb, the multiplex PCR reads were re-called with MiXCR into one record per CDR3 protein. The sample holds 250,000 to 300,000 distinct CDR3 sequences; roughly 48% are singletons and the top ten take roughly 15%. What was sequenced was peripheral blood mononuclear cells (PBMCs). This receptor was taken from a man aged 18-30 years with type 2 diabetes. The rearrangement links TRBV19 to TRBJ1-6; the D is unclear. CDR3 protein: CASTSRGNPPLHF. CDR3 DNA: TGTGCCAGTACGAGCCGCGGGAATCCACCCCTCCACTTT.